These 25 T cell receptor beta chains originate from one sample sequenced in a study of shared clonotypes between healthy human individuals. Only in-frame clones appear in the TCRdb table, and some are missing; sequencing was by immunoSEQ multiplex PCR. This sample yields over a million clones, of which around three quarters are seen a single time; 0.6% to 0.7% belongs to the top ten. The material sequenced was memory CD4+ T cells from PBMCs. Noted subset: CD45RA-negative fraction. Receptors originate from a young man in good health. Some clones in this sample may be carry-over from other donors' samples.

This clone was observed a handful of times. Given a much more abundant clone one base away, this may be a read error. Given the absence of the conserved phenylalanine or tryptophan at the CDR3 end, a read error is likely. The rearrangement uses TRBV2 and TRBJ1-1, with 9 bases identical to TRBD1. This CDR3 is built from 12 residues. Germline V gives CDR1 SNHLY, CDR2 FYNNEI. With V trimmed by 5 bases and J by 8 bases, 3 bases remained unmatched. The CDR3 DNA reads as TGTGCCAGCAGTTTAGGACAGGGGGAAGCTTTCCTT. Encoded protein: CASSLGQGEAFL.

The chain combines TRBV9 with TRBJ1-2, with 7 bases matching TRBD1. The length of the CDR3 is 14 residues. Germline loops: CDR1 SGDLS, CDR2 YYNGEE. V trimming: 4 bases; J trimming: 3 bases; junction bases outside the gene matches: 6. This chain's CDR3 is CASSNRGSDYGYTF. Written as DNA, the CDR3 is TGTGCCAGCAGCAACAGGGGATCAGACTATGGCTACACCTTC.

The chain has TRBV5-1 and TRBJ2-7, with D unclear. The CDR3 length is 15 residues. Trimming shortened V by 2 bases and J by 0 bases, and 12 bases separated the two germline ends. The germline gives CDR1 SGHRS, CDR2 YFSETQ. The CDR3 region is CASSLVPESSYEQYF. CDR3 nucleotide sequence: TGCGCCAGCAGCTTAGTGCCGGAGAGCTCCTACGAGCAGTACTTC.

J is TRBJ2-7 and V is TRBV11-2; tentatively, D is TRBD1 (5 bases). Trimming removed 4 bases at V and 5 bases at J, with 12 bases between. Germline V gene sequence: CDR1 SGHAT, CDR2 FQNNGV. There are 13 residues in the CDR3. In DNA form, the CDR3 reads TGTGCCAGCAGCTCCCTACAGGTTAACGAGCAGTACTTC. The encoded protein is CASSSLQVNEQYF. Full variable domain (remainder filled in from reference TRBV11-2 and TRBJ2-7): EAGVAQSPRYKIIEKRQSVAFWCNPISGHATLYWYQQILGQGPKLLIQFQNNGVVDDSQLPKDRFSAERLKGVDSTLKIQPAKLEDSAVYLCASSSLQVNEQYFGPGTRLTVT.

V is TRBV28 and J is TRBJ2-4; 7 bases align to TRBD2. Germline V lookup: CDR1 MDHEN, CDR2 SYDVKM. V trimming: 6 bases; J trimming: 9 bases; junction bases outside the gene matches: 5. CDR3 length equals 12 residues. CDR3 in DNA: TGTGCCAGCAGGCCCTCGGGAGGCATTCAGTACTTC. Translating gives CASRPSGGIQYF. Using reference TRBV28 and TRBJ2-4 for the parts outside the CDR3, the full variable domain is DVKVTQSSRYLVKRTGEKVFLECVQDMDHENMFWYRQDPGLGLRLIYFSYDVKMKEKGDIPEGYSVSREKKERFSLILESASTNQTSMYLCASRPSGGIQYFGAGTRLSVL.

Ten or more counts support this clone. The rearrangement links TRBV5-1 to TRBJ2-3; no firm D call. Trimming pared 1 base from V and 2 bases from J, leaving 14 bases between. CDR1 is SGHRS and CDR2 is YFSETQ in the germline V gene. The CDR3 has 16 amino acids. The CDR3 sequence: CASSLLGTTNTDTQYF. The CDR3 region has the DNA TGCGCCAGCAGCTTGCTAGGAACCACTAACACAGATACGCAGTATTTT.

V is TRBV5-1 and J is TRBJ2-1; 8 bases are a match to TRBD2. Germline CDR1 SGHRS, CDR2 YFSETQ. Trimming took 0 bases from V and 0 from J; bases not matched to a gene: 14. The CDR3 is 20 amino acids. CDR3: CASSLAGFQREWSSYNEQFF. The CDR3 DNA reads TGCGCCAGCAGCTTGGCCGGATTCCAGCGGGAGTGGAGCTCCTACAATGAGCAGTTCTTC. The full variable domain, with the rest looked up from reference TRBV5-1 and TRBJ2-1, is KAGVTQTPRYLIKTRGQQVTLSCSPISGHRSVSWYQQTPGQGLQFLFEYFSETQRNKGNFPGRFSGRQFSNSRSEMNVSTLELGDSALYLCASSLAGFQREWSSYNEQFFGPGTRLTVL.

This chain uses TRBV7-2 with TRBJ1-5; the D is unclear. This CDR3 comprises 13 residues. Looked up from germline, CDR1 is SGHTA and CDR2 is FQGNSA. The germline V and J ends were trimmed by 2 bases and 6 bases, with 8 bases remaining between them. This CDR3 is CASSLRSGQPQHF. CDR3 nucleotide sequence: TGTGCCAGCAGCTTAAGGTCGGGTCAGCCCCAGCATTTT.

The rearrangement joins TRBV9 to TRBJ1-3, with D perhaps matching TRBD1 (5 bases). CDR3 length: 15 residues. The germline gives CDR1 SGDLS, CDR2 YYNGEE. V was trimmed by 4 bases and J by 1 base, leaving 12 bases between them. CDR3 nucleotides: TGTGCCAGCAGCCCGCAAACAGGTTCTGGAAACACCATATATTTT. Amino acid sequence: CASSPQTGSGNTIYF.

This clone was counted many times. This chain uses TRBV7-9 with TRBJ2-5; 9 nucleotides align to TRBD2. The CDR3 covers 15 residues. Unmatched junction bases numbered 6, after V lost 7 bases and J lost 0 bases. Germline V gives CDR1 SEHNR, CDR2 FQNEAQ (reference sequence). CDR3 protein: CASMRLAGYQETQYF. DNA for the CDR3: TGTGCCAGCATGAGGCTAGCGGGGTACCAAGAGACCCAGTACTTC.

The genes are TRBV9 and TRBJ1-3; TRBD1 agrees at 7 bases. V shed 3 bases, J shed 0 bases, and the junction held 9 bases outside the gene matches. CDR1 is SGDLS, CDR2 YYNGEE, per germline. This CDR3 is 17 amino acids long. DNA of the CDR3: TGTGCCAGCAGCGCGAGGGGGCGGGGAGGCTCTGGAAACACCATATATTTT. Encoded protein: CASSARGRGGSGNTIYF.

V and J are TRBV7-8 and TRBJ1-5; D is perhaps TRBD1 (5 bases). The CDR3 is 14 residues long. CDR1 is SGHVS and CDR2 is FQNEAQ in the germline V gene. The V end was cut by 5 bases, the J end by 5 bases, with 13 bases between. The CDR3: CASSPGRHYQPQHF. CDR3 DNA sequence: TGTGCCAGCAGCCCAGGGCGGCACTATCAGCCCCAGCATTTT.

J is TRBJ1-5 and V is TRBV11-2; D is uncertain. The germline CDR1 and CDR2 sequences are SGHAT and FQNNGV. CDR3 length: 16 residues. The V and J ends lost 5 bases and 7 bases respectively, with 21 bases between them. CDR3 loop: CASSASAVPTRQPQHF. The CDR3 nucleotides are TGTGCCAGCAGCGCCTCCGCCGTTCCGACCAGACAGCCCCAGCATTTT.

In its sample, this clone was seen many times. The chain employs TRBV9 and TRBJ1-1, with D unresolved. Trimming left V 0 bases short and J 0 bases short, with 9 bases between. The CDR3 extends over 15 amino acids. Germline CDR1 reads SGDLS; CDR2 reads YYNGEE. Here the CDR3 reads CASSVDGWMNTEAFF. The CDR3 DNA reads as TGTGCCAGCAGCGTAGATGGGTGGATGAACACTGAAGCTTTCTTT.

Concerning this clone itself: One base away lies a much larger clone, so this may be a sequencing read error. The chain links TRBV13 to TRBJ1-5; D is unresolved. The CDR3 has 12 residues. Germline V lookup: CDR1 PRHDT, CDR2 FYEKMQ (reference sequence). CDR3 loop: CVSSANNQPQHF. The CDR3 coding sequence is TGTGTCAGCAGCGCCAATAATCAGCCCCAGCATTTT.

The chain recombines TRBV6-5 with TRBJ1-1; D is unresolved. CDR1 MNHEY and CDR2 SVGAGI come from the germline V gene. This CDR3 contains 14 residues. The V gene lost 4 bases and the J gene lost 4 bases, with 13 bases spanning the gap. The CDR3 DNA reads TGTGCCAGCAGTTCTCGACGGTCGGGCACTGAAGCTTTCTTT. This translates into CASSSRRSGTEAFF.

The CDR3 protein is CASSEDLGNEQFF. The CDR3 DNA is TGTGCCAGCAGTGAAGACCTAGGCAATGAGCAGTTCTTC. The chain combines TRBV2 with TRBJ2-1; D gene uncertain. V was pared by 1 base and J by 6 bases, with 7 bases between. The germline V gene encodes CDR1 SNHLY and CDR2 FYNNEI. The length of the CDR3 is 13 residues. The entire variable domain, with the rest obtained from reference TRBV2 and TRBJ2-1, is as follows: EPEVTQTPSHQVTQMGQEVILRCVPISNHLYFYWYRQILGQKVEFLVSFYNNEISEKSEIFDDQFSVERPDGSNFTLKIRSTKLEDSAMYFCASSEDLGNEQFFGPGTRLTVL.

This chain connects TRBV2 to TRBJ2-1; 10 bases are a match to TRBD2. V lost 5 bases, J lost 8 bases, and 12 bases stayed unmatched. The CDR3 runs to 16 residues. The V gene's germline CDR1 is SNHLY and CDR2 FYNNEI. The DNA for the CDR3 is TGTGCCAGCAGTCTACCCCCGGGACTAGCGCTCGATGAGCAGTTCTTC. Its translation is CASSLPPGLALDEQFF.

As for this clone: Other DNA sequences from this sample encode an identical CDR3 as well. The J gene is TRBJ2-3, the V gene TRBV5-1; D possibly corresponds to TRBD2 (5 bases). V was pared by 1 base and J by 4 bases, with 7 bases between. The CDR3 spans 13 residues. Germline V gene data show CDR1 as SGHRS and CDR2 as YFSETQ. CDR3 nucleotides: TGCGCCAGCAGCTTGAGCGGAGCAGATACGCAGTATTTT. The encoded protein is CASSLSGADTQYF.

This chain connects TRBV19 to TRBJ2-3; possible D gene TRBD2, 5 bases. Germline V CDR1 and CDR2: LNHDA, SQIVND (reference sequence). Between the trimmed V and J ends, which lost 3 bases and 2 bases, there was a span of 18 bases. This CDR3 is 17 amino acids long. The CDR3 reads CASSILGGSYPTDTQYF. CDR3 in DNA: TGTGCCAGTAGTATCCTGGGCGGGTCCTACCCCACAGATACGCAGTATTTT. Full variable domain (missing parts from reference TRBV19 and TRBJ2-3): DGGITQSPKYLFRKEGQNVTLSCEQNLNHDAMYWYRQDPGQGLRLIYYSQIVNDFQKGDIAEGYSVSREKKESFPLTVTSAQKNPTAFYLCASSILGGSYPTDTQYFGPGTRLTVL.

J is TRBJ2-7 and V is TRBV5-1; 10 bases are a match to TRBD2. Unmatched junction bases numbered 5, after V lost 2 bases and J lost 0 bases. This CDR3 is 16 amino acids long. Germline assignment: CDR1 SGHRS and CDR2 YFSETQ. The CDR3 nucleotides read TGCGCCAGCAGCTTTCTCTCTAGCGGGAGCTCCTACGAGCAGTACTTC. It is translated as CASSFLSSGSSYEQYF.

The CDR3 region has the DNA TGTGCCAGCAGCTTATTCGTCCGCTATGGCTACACCTTC. Its translation is CASSLFVRYGYTF. The gene calls are TRBV7-9 and TRBJ1-2, with D unclear. Between the trimmed V and J ends, which lost 2 bases and 4 bases, there was a span of 8 bases. Germline V lookup: CDR1 SEHNR, CDR2 FQNEAQ (reference sequence). The CDR3 extends over 13 amino acids.

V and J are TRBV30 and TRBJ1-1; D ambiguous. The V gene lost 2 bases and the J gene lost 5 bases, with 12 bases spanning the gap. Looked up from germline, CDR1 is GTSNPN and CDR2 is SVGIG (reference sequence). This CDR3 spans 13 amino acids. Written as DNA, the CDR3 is TGTGCCTGGAGTTGGGCCTCGATGACTGAAGCTTTCTTT. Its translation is CAWSWASMTEAFF.

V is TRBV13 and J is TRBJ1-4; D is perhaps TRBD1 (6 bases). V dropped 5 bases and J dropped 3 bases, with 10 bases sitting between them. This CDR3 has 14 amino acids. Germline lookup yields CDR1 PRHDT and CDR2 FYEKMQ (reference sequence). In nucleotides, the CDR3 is TGTGCCAGCAGCCGGGGGCGGGCTAATGAAAAACTGTTTTTT. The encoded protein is CASSRGRANEKLFF. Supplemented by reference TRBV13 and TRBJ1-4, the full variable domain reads AAGVIQSPRHLIKEKRETATLKCYPIPRHDTVYWYQQGPGQDPQFLISFYEKMQSDKGSIPDRFSAQQFSDYHSELNMSSLELGDSALYFCASSRGRANEKLFFGSGTQLSVL.

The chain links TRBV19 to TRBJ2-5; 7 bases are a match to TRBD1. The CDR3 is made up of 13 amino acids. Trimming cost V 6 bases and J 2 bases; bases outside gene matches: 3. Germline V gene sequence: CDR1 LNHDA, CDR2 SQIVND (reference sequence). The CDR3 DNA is TGTGCCAGTAGCCAGACAGGGCAAGAGACCCAGTACTTC. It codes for CASSQTGQETQYF.